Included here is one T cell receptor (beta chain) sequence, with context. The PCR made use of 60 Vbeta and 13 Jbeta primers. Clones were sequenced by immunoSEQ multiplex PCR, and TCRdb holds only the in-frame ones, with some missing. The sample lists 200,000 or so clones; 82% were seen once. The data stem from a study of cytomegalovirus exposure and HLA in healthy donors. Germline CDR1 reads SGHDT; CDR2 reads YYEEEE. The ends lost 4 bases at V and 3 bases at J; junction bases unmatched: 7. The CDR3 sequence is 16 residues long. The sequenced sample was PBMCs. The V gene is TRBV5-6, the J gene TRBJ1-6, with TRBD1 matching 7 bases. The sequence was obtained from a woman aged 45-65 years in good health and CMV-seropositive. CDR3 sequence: CASSSRDSLYNSPLHF. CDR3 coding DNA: TGTGCCAGCAGCAGCCGGGACAGCCTCTATAATTCACCCCTCCACTTT. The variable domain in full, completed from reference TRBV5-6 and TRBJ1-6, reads DAGVTQSPTHLIKTRGQQVTLRCSPKSGHDTVSWYQQALGQGPQFIFQYYEEEERQRGNFPDRFSGHQFPNYSSELNVNALLLGDSALYLCASSSRDSLYNSPLHFGNGTRLTVT.